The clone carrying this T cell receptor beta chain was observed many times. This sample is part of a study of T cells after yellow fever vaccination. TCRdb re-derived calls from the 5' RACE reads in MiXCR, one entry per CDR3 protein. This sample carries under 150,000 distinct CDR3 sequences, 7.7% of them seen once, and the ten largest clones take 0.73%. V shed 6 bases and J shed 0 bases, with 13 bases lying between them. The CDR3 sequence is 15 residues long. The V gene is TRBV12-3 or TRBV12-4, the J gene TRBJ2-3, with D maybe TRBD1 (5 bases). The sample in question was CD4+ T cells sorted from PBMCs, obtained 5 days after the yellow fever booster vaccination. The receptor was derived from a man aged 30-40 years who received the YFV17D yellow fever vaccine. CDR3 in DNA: TGTGCCAGCAGGGGCTTTGGGGCAAGCACAGATACGCAGTATTTT. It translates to CASRGFGASTDTQYF.